This T cell receptor beta chain stems from a study of T cell responses to AZD1222 COVID-19 vaccine (dated by TCRdb to the early 2020s). Turning to the overall study: AZD1222 recipients whose second dose came at about 4 weeks and those whose second dose came at about 12 weeks were combined into one group, since spike-specific TCR depth and breadth did not differ between the two schedules. TCR sequencing was performed for roughly 250 trial participants, of whom around 210 were given two doses of AZD1222 and 26 were given two doses of MenACWY control vaccine. Trial participants were enrolled by age into 18-55, 56-69 and 70-plus year subgroups, with around 150, 28 and 57 TCR-sequenced participants respectively.

The time point label corresponds to: baseline before first vaccination. Vaccinee samples were obtained from the UK trials COV001 and COV002, which included a single-blind randomized controlled phase 2/3 trial of AZD1222 (ChAdOx1 nCoV-19) in healthy adults. Trial participant PBMC samples were collected at day 0 and day 28 after the second dose for TCRbeta chain sequencing. Results the study describes overall, beyond this receptor: The 56-69-year group was small, and its depth increase did not reach significance, likely because of low power. Reportedly, close to half of the unique spike-specific TCRs recognized epitopes lying outside the regions that are mutated in the B.1.351 and B.1.1.7 variants. CD4 TCRs associated with the vaccine covered the entire spike protein, and the dominant responses were in regions 160-218 and 743-854. Spike-specific TCR breadth and depth rose significantly after two AZD1222 doses compared with day 0 and with MenACWY recipients. Participants were mostly white British and included more females than males, and it was suggested by the authors that clonal diversity may have been underestimated. Because no day 14 peak-response samples were available, repertoires were characterized only after the peak T cell response. Conclusions about previously exposed vaccinees are limited because only a handful of AZD1222 recipients were SARS-CoV-2 seropositive at baseline.

The CDR3 regions of human TCRbeta chains were analyzed by immunosequencing. On the study's bioinformatics: Repertoire TCRs were checked for matches against a reference library of SARS-CoV-2-specific TCRs that had been generated using the MIRA antigen-specificity platform. Breadth was defined as the fraction of unique TCRs that were SARS-CoV-2-associated, and depth was defined as the fraction of total T cells that were SARS-CoV-2-associated. Using the MIRA data, each spike-specific TCR was mapped to the spike region that the TCR reacts to and placed in a CD4 or CD8 class. Log10-transformed breadth and depth values were compared by one-way ANOVA with Sidak's multiple comparisons tests. Not all clones reach the TCRdb copy of this immuneACCESS table, which keeps in-frame sequences only. Checked studies attribute under half of the gap to unresolved V genes and leave the rest unexplained. That table gives V, J and clone size, and the DNA gave D and trimming. The sample table shows roughly 99,000 clones, and 90% to 95% are seen once. Approximately 22% of the sample belongs to the ten largest clones.

As to this clone: The antigen it binds to is not known. Base-call qualities are not available, and no considerably larger clone is one nucleotide away.

Sequenced material: peripheral blood, taken on day 0 of AZD1222 vaccination. The origin of this receptor is an adult in good health.

The nucleotides read TGTGCCAGCACGGACAGGGACTTTAGCAATCAGCCCCAGCATTTT. Translated, this gives CASTDRDFSNQPQHF. The rearrangement joined TRBV6-5 to TRBJ1-5, and TRBD1 aligns with 8 junction nucleotides. V lost 7 bases and J lost 0 bases, and the count of bases not matched to a germline gene is 5. The cysteine opens and the phenylalanine closes a CDR3 of 15 amino acids. The read is trimmed to its CDR3 DNA, 45 bases read in frame from base 1. From the germline V gene, CDR1 is MNHEY and CDR2 is SVGAGI.